This passage covers 25 T cell receptor beta chains from one sample sequenced in a study of blood T cell repertoires in COVID-19 (dated by TCRdb to between 2020 and 2021). Library method: the immunoSEQ multiplex PCR assay. The immuneACCESS repertoire file appears here via TCRdb, limited to in-frame rearrangements. These files lack a portion of the clones; in checked studies, under half of the deficit traces to unresolved V genes, and the cause of the others is not known. The sample table contains around 300,000 clones; only one count was recorded for more than 85% of them. 2.2% of the sample lies in the top ten. The material sequenced was peripheral blood. These TCRs come from a woman aged 25 to 45 with COVID-19, enrolled during active disease.

In nucleotides, the CDR3 is TGTGCCAGCAGACTACAGGGGGCTGGGAACACTGAAGCTTTCTTT. Protein: CASRLQGAGNTEAFF. V and J are TRBV2 and TRBJ1-1; 9 positions agree with TRBD1. J gave up 1 base and V 6 bases, and 6 bases lay outside the gene matches. This CDR3 spans 15 amino acids. Germline V gene sequence: CDR1 SNHLY, CDR2 FYNNEI.

This clone showed up just a few times. The rearrangement links TRBV5-5 to TRBJ2-3; possible D gene TRBD2, 5 bases. The CDR3 runs to 18 residues. Between the trimmed V and J ends, which lost 1 base and 0 bases, there was a span of 18 bases. Germline CDR1 SGHKS, CDR2 YYEKEE (reference sequence). The CDR3 here is CASSLQLGRGPSTDTQYF. The CDR3 bases are TGTGCCAGCAGCTTGCAACTGGGGAGAGGTCCTAGCACAGATACGCAGTATTTT.

The chain carries TRBV5-1 and TRBJ2-1; 11 nucleotides agree with TRBD2. With V trimmed by 0 bases and J by 6 bases, 2 bases remained unmatched. This CDR3 is built from 15 residues. Germline V gene data show CDR1 as SGHRS and CDR2 as YFSETQ. CDR3 amino acids: CASSLVAGGSNEQFF. CDR3 nucleotide sequence: TGCGCCAGCAGCTTGGTAGCGGGAGGGTCCAATGAGCAGTTCTTC.

The V and J genes are TRBV10-2 and TRBJ1-2; 9 positions match TRBD1. There are 12 residues in the CDR3. Germline CDR1 reads WSHSY; CDR2 reads SAAADI. J gave up 6 bases and V 7 bases, and 3 bases lay outside the gene matches. The CDR3 reads CASTGQGNGYTF. The CDR3, as DNA: TGCGCCAGCACCGGACAGGGGAATGGCTACACCTTC.

The chain links TRBV11-3 to TRBJ2-1; 14 bases line up with TRBD2. This CDR3 has 15 residues. Germline loops: CDR1 SGHNT, CDR2 YENEEA. Trimming took 1 base from V and 11 from J; bases not matched to a gene: 4. CDR3 nucleotide sequence: TGTGCCAGCAGCTTAGGGACTAGCGGGAGGCAACAGCAGTTCTTC. Translation: CASSLGTSGRQQQFF.

This chain links TRBV3-1 (or the pseudogene TRBV3-2) with TRBJ1-5, with 7 bases matching TRBD1. V was clipped by 3 bases and J by 5 bases; unmatched bases: 7. Germline CDR1 LGHDT, CDR2 YNNKEL (reference sequence). CDR3 length: 15 amino acids. The DNA of the CDR3 is TGTGCCAGCAGCCATACCGGACAGGCTGATCAGCCCCAGCATTTT. Amino acids: CASSHTGQADQPQHF.

The rearrangement links TRBV19 to TRBJ2-4; 7 nucleotides agree with TRBD1. Germline assignment: CDR1 LNHDA and CDR2 SQIVND (reference sequence). With 0 bases clipped from V and 4 bases from J, the junction kept 6 bases outside the gene matches. The CDR3 spans 16 residues. The CDR3 DNA is TGTGCCAGTAGTATAGAAGGGGGCAGCTCAAAAAACATTCAGTACTTC. The encoded protein is CASSIEGGSSKNIQYF.

The chain carries TRBV14 and TRBJ1-1; 7 bases are a match to TRBD1. CDR1 and CDR2 (germline): SGHDN, FVKESK. The junction had 7 bases not matched to a gene; V was cut back by 4 bases and J by 2 bases. The CDR3 sequence is 15 residues long. The CDR3 DNA is TGTGCCAGCAGCCCGACAGGGCGGGGAAACACTGAAGCTTTCTTT. The encoded protein is CASSPTGRGNTEAFF.

This clone has more than one count but fewer than ten. The V call is TRBV10-3, the J call TRBJ2-1; tentatively, D is TRBD1 or TRBD2 (10 bases each). The germline V gene has CDR1 ENHRY and CDR2 SYGVKD. Trimming shortened V by 6 bases and J by 4 bases, and 25 bases separated the two germline ends. The length of the CDR3 is 18 residues. CDR3 coding DNA: TGTGCCATCAGGAGACAGGGGGCGGGACTAGCGCAATACAATGAGCAGTTCTTC. Protein sequence: CAIRRQGAGLAQYNEQFF.

V gene TRBV7-2 combines with J gene TRBJ1-2; 9 bases agree with TRBD1. J was trimmed by 4 bases and V by 2 bases; bases with no gene match: 5. This CDR3 has 15 residues. Germline CDR1 and CDR2: SGHTA and FQGNSA. This CDR3 reads CASSLRTGDAYGYTF. The CDR3 DNA sequence: TGTGCCAGCAGCTTACGGACAGGGGATGCCTATGGCTACACCTTC.

The chain links TRBV14 to TRBJ2-1; 7 bases map to TRBD1. The V and J ends lost 2 bases and 3 bases, in that order; junction bases with no gene match: 4. Germline V gives CDR1 SGHDN, CDR2 FVKESK. The CDR3 extends over 15 amino acids. The CDR3 loop reads CASSQNRGFYNEQFF. In DNA, the CDR3 is TGTGCCAGCAGCCAAAACAGGGGTTTCTACAATGAGCAGTTCTTC.

This rearrangement joins TRBV19 to TRBJ2-7, with D unresolved. There are 14 residues in the CDR3. V was cut by 3 bases and J by 2 bases, with 11 bases left in between. Germline CDR1 LNHDA, CDR2 SQIVND (reference sequence). The CDR3 protein is CASSMDTETYEQYF. Here the CDR3 DNA reads TGTGCCAGTAGTATGGATACAGAGACCTACGAGCAGTACTTC.

CDR3 nucleotide sequence: TGTGCCAGCAGTTTACAGGGAAACGAAAAACTGTTTTTT. Protein product: CASSLQGNEKLFF. V gene TRBV6-5 combines with J gene TRBJ1-4; weak D call: TRBD1 (6 bases). This CDR3 spans 13 amino acids. Trimming took 4 bases from V and 8 from J, leaving 11 bases between them. Per the germline V gene, CDR1 is MNHEY and CDR2 is SVGAGI.

This chain uses TRBV5-1 with TRBJ2-3; 9 bases align to TRBD2. V shed 1 base, J shed 0 bases, and the junction held 6 bases outside the gene matches. This CDR3 has 17 residues. CDR1 is SGHRS and CDR2 is YFSETQ in the germline V gene. CDR3 residues: CASSLLPSGDSTDTQYF. The CDR3 DNA sequence: TGCGCCAGCAGCTTGCTGCCTAGCGGGGACAGCACAGATACGCAGTATTTT.

The rearrangement uses TRBV3-1 (or the pseudogene TRBV3-2) and TRBJ2-7; D uncertain. The ends were cut back, 3 bases at V and 2 bases at J, with 5 bases in the middle. The germline CDR1 and CDR2 sequences are LGHDT and YNNKEL (reference sequence). CDR3 size: 12 residues. CDR3 protein: CASSHDTYEQYF. The CDR3 bases are TGTGCCAGCAGCCACGACACCTACGAGCAGTACTTC.

The rearrangement links TRBV6-2 or TRBV6-3 to TRBJ1-3; no reliable D call. CDR3 length: 14 amino acids. Trimming stripped 2 bases from V and 1 base from J, with 6 bases between. Per germline, CDR1 MNHEY and CDR2 SVGEGT. The CDR3 DNA is TGTGCCAGCAGTTACCGGGGTTCTGGAAACACCATATATTTT. This sequence encodes CASSYRGSGNTIYF.

This clone was observed once. The CDR3 here is CAWSVNMEQFF. The CDR3, as DNA: TGTGCCTGGAGTGTAAATATGGAGCAGTTCTTC. V is TRBV30 and J is TRBJ2-1; D ambiguous. The CDR3 extends over 11 amino acids. Per the germline V gene, CDR1 is GTSNPN and CDR2 is SVGIG (reference sequence). Trimming shortened V by 0 bases and J by 10 bases, and 7 bases separated the two germline ends.

The chain joins TRBV12-3 or TRBV12-4 to TRBJ1-6, with D uncertain. The CDR3 extends over 13 amino acids. With 3 bases removed from V and 5 bases from J, the gap between germline ends came to 5 bases. CDR3 sequence: CASSFNDNSPLHF. Here the CDR3 DNA reads TGTGCCAGCAGTTTTAATGATAATTCACCCCTCCACTTT.

This rearrangement joins TRBV6-5 to TRBJ2-1; tentatively, D is TRBD2 (6 bases). Trimming cost V 7 bases and J 6 bases, with 16 bases left between them. The CDR3 consists of 14 residues. Germline values: CDR1 MNHEY, CDR2 SVGAGI. The CDR3 DNA follows: TGTGCCAGCACTTCCGGGACGGAGGGCAATGAGCAGTTCTTC. Translated, it gives CASTSGTEGNEQFF.

The chain uses TRBV3-1 (or the pseudogene TRBV3-2) and TRBJ2-5; D may be TRBD2 (5 bases). Germline V gene data show CDR1 as LGHDT and CDR2 as YNNKEL (reference sequence). Trimming shortened V by 4 bases and J by 1 base, and 19 bases separated the two germline ends. The CDR3 consists of 17 residues. In DNA form, the CDR3 reads TGTGCCAGCAGCCCTCTTGAGTTAGCGAACGTCCAAGAGACCCAGTACTTC. Amino acids: CASSPLELANVQETQYF.

This clone was detected once. The V gene is TRBV7-9, the J gene TRBJ2-1, with D hard to call. The CDR3 is 13 amino acids. The V gene's germline CDR1 is SEHNR and CDR2 FQNEAQ (reference sequence). Trimming left V 2 bases short and J 10 bases short, with 12 bases between. Here the CDR3 reads CASSLFSGREQFF. The CDR3 DNA is TGTGCCAGCAGCTTATTTTCGGGTCGAGAGCAGTTCTTC.

The CDR3 DNA sequence: TGTGCCAGCAGCCCCCCGGTGGGGACAGCGCGAAACACCATATATTTT. Protein sequence: CASSPPVGTARNTIYF. V gene TRBV28 combines with J gene TRBJ1-3, with 7 bases aligning to TRBD1. This CDR3 comprises 16 residues. CDR1 is MDHEN and CDR2 is SYDVKM in the germline V gene. V gave up 6 bases and J gave up 5 bases; unmatched junction bases: 13.

V and J are TRBV7-2 and TRBJ1-1, with 11 bases matching TRBD1. The V segment lost 4 bases and the J segment 6 bases; nucleotides outside the gene matches: 10. The germline V gene encodes CDR1 SGHTA and CDR2 FQGNSA. CDR3 size: 16 residues. The CDR3 coding sequence is TGTGCCAGCAGCTCCGTCACACTGGGACAGGGGGCTGAAGCTTTCTTT. This translates into CASSSVTLGQGAEAFF.

The chain combines TRBV27 with TRBJ1-5; D not resolved. From germline, CDR1 is MNHEY and CDR2 SMNVEV (reference sequence). V shed 2 bases and J shed 1 base, with 6 bases lying between them. There are 14 residues in the CDR3. CDR3 nucleotides: TGTGCCAGCAGTTTAGAGCGAAGCAATCAGCCCCAGCATTTT. This gives the protein CASSLERSNQPQHF.

This chain uses TRBV19 with TRBJ1-2; 8 bases line up with TRBD1. Germline CDR1 reads LNHDA; CDR2 reads SQIVND (reference sequence). This CDR3 spans 15 amino acids. V was pared by 4 bases and J by 2 bases, with 6 bases of the junction left unmatched. DNA for the CDR3: TGTGCCAGTAGTACCGCCCGGACAGGGAACTATGGCTACACCTTC. This codes for CASSTARTGNYGYTF.